The 25 T cell receptor beta chains given below trace back to one sample, sequenced in a study of human T cells and chemical hapten exposure (dated by TCRdb to about 2021). In light of the paper, this sample's time point label describes: pre-sensitization, week 0. This specimen's treatment or condition label, interpreted: therapeutic diphenylcyclopropenone sensitization with weekly scalp DPC. Library preparation was by RACE. TCRdb names NextSeq 500 as the instrument used. The public reads were reanalyzed by TCRdb: fastp trimming at Q25, MiXCR alignment, in-frame beta chains only. Rows merge per CDR3 protein into single entries with the most common DNA and genes. For this sample there are about 380,000 distinct CDR3 sequences; 5.1% appear just once. Clones ranked in the top ten supply 2.5% to 3% of the sample. The material was whole blood, obtained in connection with sensitization to the hapten diphenylcyclopropenone (DPC). Receptors originate from a woman aged 45-65 years with alopecia areata. Some clones in this sample may be carry-over from other donors' samples.

There are a few counts of this clonotype. CDR3 protein: CASTLLAYKETQYF. DNA of the CDR3: TGTGCCTCCACCCTACTAGCGTACAAAGAGACCCAGTACTTC. The V call is TRBV2, the J call TRBJ2-5; TRBD2 matches at 7 bases. The CDR3 has 14 amino acids. The V segment lost 11 bases and the J segment 3 bases; nucleotides outside the gene matches: 12. In germline, CDR1 is SNHLY, CDR2 FYNNEI.

In this sample, this clonotype turned up many times. The chain couples TRBV6-6 to TRBJ2-2; TRBD2 matches 8 bases. Germline V gene sequence: CDR1 MNHNY, CDR2 SVGAGI (reference sequence). The CDR3 is 17 residues long. V was pared by 0 bases and J by 6 bases, with 9 bases of the junction left unmatched. CDR3 in DNA: TGTGCCAGCAGTTACTCCCACAGCGGGAGAACCGCCGGGGAGCTGTTTTTT. This codes for CASSYSHSGRTAGELFF.

This clonotype occurred many times. The chain employs TRBV6-1 and TRBJ2-5; 7 bases are shared with TRBD1. The CDR3 length is 13 residues. The germline gives CDR1 MNHNS, CDR2 SASEGT. The trim removed 6 bases at V and 5 bases at J, leaving 6 bases unmatched. CDR3 DNA: TGTGCCAGCAGCGGAACAGGGGAGGAGACCCAGTACTTC. Amino acids: CASSGTGEETQYF.

This clonotype was observed a few times. The chain combines TRBV18 with TRBJ1-2, with a tentative D call TRBD1 (6 bases). The CDR3 runs to 15 residues. Per the germline V gene, CDR1 is KGHSH and CDR2 is LQKENI. With 4 bases removed from V and 0 bases from J, the gap between germline ends came to 12 bases. CDR3 region: CASSQAGASNYGYTF. For the CDR3, the DNA is TGTGCCAGCTCACAGGCGGGGGCCTCTAACTATGGCTACACCTTC.

This clonotype has a handful of counts. The rearrangement links TRBV5-6 to TRBJ2-7; a possible D gene is TRBD1 (6 bases). V dropped 4 bases and J dropped 5 bases, with 13 bases sitting between them. Germline V gene data show CDR1 as SGHDT and CDR2 as YYEEEE. This CDR3 has 13 amino acids. CDR3 DNA sequence: TGTGCCAGCAGCAGCACAGGGACCCACGAGCAGTACTTC. Translating gives CASSSTGTHEQYF.

There are many counts of this clonotype. This chain joins TRBV11-2 and TRBJ2-3, with D possibly matching TRBD2 (5 bases). Germline loops: CDR1 SGHAT, CDR2 FQNNGV. The germline V and J ends were trimmed by 8 bases and 4 bases, with 13 bases remaining between them. The CDR3 totals 13 residues. This chain's CDR3 is CASSRGRADTQYF. The CDR3, as DNA: TGTGCCAGCTCTCGGGGAAGGGCAGATACGCAGTATTTT.

There are a few counts of this clonotype. This rearrangement joins TRBV6-5 to TRBJ1-2, with D tentatively TRBD1 (6 bases). From germline, CDR1 is MNHEY and CDR2 SVGAGI. V was shortened by 11 bases and J by 8 bases, with 12 bases between the two germline ends. This CDR3 has 10 amino acids. Here the CDR3 DNA reads TGTGCCGCCTACCAGGGGGGCTACACCTTC. It specifies CAAYQGGYTF.

This clonotype occurred many times. The CDR3: CSAPGKGQGLSYEQYF. CDR3 sequence (DNA): TGCAGTGCTCCCGGTAAAGGACAGGGCCTCTCCTACGAGCAGTACTTC. This rearrangement joins TRBV20-1 to TRBJ2-7, with 8 nucleotides matching TRBD1. The CDR3 is 16 residues long. CDR1 and CDR2 (germline): DFQATT, SNEGSKA (reference sequence). The V and J ends lost 5 bases and 0 bases, in that order; junction bases with no gene match: 12.

This clonotype showed up just a few times. V usage is TRBV3-1 and J usage is TRBJ1-5; D perhaps matches TRBD1 (5 bases). CDR3 size: 15 residues. V shed 0 bases and J shed 6 bases, with 12 bases lying between them. The germline gives CDR1 LGHDT, CDR2 YNNKEL (reference sequence). CDR3 protein: CASSQDAGRGQPQHF. CDR3 DNA: TGTGCCAGCAGCCAAGATGCGGGGCGGGGTCAGCCCCAGCATTTT.

This clonotype was counted many times. The chain has TRBV10-3 and TRBJ2-6, with D unclear. CDR3 size: 16 residues. CDR1 is ENHRY, CDR2 SYGVKD, per germline. V lost 1 base to trimming and J lost 0 bases, with 7 bases between them. The CDR3 nucleotides read TGTGCCATCAGTGAGTTATGGGCCTCTGGGGCCAACGTCCTGACTTTC. This encodes CAISELWASGANVLTF.

This clonotype was recorded at least ten times. The CDR3 DNA sequence: TGTGCCAGCAGCCCCTATCGCGGACTAGCGGGGGATGGTGAGCAGTTCTTC. Protein sequence: CASSPYRGLAGDGEQFF. The chain links TRBV7-2 to TRBJ2-1; 13 positions agree with TRBD2. In germline, CDR1 is SGHTA, CDR2 FQGNSA. With 5 bases clipped from V and 9 bases from J, the junction kept 13 bases outside the gene matches. The CDR3 totals 17 residues.

This clonotype appeared a few times. In nucleotides, the CDR3 is TGTGCCTGGAGCCGTGGGACACATGGCTACACCTTC. It specifies CAWSRGTHGYTF. The chain has TRBV30 and TRBJ1-2; perhaps TRBD1 as D (6 bases). From germline, CDR1 is GTSNPN and CDR2 SVGIG (reference sequence). This CDR3 has 12 residues. Trimming pared 3 bases from V and 6 bases from J, leaving 11 bases between.

This clonotype has just a few counts. This chain links TRBV5-6 with TRBJ1-3, with no clear D. V lost 0 bases and J 0 bases, leaving 13 bases between the germline ends. The CDR3 runs 17 residues. The germline CDR1 and CDR2 sequences are SGHDT and YYEEEE. This CDR3 reads CASSLVGRAPSGNTIYF. The CDR3 bases are TGTGCCAGCAGCTTGGTCGGGAGGGCACCCTCTGGAAACACCATATATTTT.

Many counts were recorded for this clonotype. This chain links TRBV28 with TRBJ2-3; D gene uncertain. The CDR3 is 14 residues long. Trimming took 3 bases from V and 3 from J, leaving 10 bases between them. The germline gives CDR1 MDHEN, CDR2 SYDVKM. The CDR3 protein is CASSFDQVTDTQYF. DNA of the CDR3: TGTGCCAGCAGTTTTGACCAGGTTACAGATACGCAGTATTTT.

This clonotype was observed at least ten times. The chain combines TRBV12-3 or TRBV12-4 with TRBJ2-6; no clear D gene. The CDR3 covers 14 residues. The V end was cut by 5 bases, the J end by 3 bases, with 8 bases between. The CDR3 loop is CASSLSGGANVLTF. The CDR3 DNA reads as TGTGCCAGCAGTCTAAGTGGTGGGGCCAACGTCCTGACTTTC.

This clonotype has a count of ten or more. This chain links TRBV9 with TRBJ2-2; weak D call: TRBD2 (5 bases). CDR3 size: 15 residues. With 4 bases removed from V and 0 bases from J, the gap between germline ends came to 10 bases. Germline V gene data show CDR1 as SGDLS and CDR2 as YYNGEE. The CDR3 nucleotides read TGTGCCAGCAGCCCCGGGGTCACGAACACCGGGGAGCTGTTTTTT. It yields the protein CASSPGVTNTGELFF.

This clonotype occurred many times. The chain carries TRBV12-3 or TRBV12-4 and TRBJ1-6; D gene ambiguous. The CDR3 extends over 14 amino acids. Trimming stripped 5 bases from V and 7 bases from J, with 12 bases between. The CDR3 nucleotides read TGTGCCAGCAGTGCCTCCCGCGACAATTCACCCCTCCACTTT. Translating it yields CASSASRDNSPLHF.

This clonotype has a handful of counts. V is TRBV7-9 and J is TRBJ1-4; D gene uncertain. This CDR3 spans 14 amino acids. Trimming shortened V by 5 bases and J by 8 bases, and 15 bases separated the two germline ends. Germline V gives CDR1 SEHNR, CDR2 FQNEAQ (reference sequence). This CDR3 reads CASSHPRIGEKLFF. CDR3 bases: TGTGCCAGCAGCCACCCTAGGATTGGGGAAAAACTGTTTTTT.

The rearrangement joins TRBV20-1 to TRBJ1-2; no clear D gene. Between the trimmed V and J ends, which lost 3 bases and 5 bases, there was a span of 13 bases. CDR1 and CDR2 from the germline V gene are DFQATT and SNEGSKA (reference sequence). This CDR3 has 13 amino acids. The CDR3 nucleotides are TGCAGTGCTAGGGATGCGGAAGTTTATGGCTACACCTTC. It translates to CSARDAEVYGYTF.

This clonotype has ten or more counts. The V call is TRBV29-1, the J call TRBJ2-7, with D perhaps being TRBD1 or TRBD2 (6 bases each). Trimming took off 5 bases at V and 5 bases at J, with 13 bases between the two ends. The CDR3 is made up of 12 amino acids. Per the germline V gene, CDR1 is SQVTM and CDR2 is ANQGSEA. In nucleotides, the CDR3 is TGCAGCGTTTTCAGTGGGGGGCACGAGCAGTACTTC. Protein sequence: CSVFSGGHEQYF.

This clonotype came up a few times. This chain connects TRBV5-1 to TRBJ1-1; D gene unclear. Trimming shortened V by 0 bases and J by 1 base, and 7 bases separated the two germline ends. The CDR3 runs to 14 residues. The germline V gene has CDR1 SGHRS and CDR2 YFSETQ. CDR3 loop: CASSLAVENTEAFF. The CDR3 DNA reads as TGCGCCAGCAGCTTGGCAGTAGAGAACACTGAAGCTTTCTTT.

At least ten counts were recorded for this clonotype. The rearrangement links TRBV29-1 to TRBJ2-3; D possibly corresponds to TRBD1 (6 bases). Per the germline V gene, CDR1 is SQVTM and CDR2 is ANQGSEA. The CDR3 is 13 residues long. The germline V and J ends were trimmed by 7 bases and 2 bases, with 13 bases remaining between them. CDR3 in amino acids: CSGQGGPTDTQYF. The DNA of the CDR3 is TGCAGCGGGCAAGGGGGACCCACAGATACGCAGTATTTT.

The rearrangement links TRBV20-1 to TRBJ2-3; D ambiguous. Germline V CDR1 and CDR2: DFQATT, SNEGSKA (reference sequence). The CDR3 sequence is 14 residues long. The ends were cut back, 5 bases at V and 5 bases at J, with 17 bases in the middle. The CDR3 loop reads CSAPGGVSEDTQYF. For the CDR3, the DNA is TGCAGTGCTCCCGGCGGTGTAAGTGAAGATACGCAGTATTTT.

The chain joins TRBV5-6 to TRBJ2-3; 14 bases are a match to TRBD2. CDR3 length: 18 residues. Unmatched junction bases numbered 9, after V lost 4 bases and J lost 2 bases. Per germline, CDR1 SGHDT and CDR2 YYEEEE. The CDR3 bases are TGTGCCAGCAGCGAAGCCGGGACTAGCGGGGGAAACACAGATACGCAGTATTTT. It specifies CASSEAGTSGGNTDTQYF.

This clonotype has only a few counts. This chain uses TRBV29-1 with TRBJ1-2, with a possible D match to TRBD1 (5 bases). This CDR3 region has 12 residues. The V gene lost 6 bases and the J gene lost 1 base, with 9 bases spanning the gap. Germline CDR1 and CDR2: SQVTM and ANQGSEA. The CDR3 region is CSVLDSNYGYTF. The CDR3 nucleotides read TGCAGCGTCCTCGACAGTAACTATGGCTACACCTTC.